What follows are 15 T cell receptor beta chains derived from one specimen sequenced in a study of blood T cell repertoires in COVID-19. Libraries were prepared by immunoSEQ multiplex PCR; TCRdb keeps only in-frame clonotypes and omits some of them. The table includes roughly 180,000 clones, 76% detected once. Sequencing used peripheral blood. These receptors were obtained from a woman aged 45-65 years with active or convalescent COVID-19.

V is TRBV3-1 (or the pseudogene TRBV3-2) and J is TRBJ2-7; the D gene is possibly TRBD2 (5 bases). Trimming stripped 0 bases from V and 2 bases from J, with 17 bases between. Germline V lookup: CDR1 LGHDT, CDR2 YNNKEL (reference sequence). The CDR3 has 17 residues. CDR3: CASSQDPMTGSAYEQYF. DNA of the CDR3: TGTGCCAGCAGCCAAGATCCCATGACGGGGAGTGCCTACGAGCAGTACTTC.

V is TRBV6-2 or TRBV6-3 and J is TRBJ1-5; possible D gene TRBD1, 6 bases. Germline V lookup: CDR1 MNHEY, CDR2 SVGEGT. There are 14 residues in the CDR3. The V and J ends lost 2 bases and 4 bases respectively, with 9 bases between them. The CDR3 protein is CASSYPQGNQPQHF. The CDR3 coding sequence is TGTGCCAGCAGTTACCCACAGGGAAATCAGCCCCAGCATTTT.

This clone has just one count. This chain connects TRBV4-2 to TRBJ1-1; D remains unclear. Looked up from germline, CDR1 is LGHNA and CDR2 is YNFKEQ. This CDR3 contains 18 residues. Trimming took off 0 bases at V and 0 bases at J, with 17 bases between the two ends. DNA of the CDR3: TGTGCCAGCAGCCAAGATGGCACGGAGGGAAGGGTGAACACTGAAGCTTTCTTT. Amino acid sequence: CASSQDGTEGRVNTEAFF.

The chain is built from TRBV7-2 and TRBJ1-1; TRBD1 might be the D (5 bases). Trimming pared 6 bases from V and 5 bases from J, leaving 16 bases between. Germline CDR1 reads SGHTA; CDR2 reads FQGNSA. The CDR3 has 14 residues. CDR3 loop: CASRPSQGGTEAFF. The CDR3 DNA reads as TGTGCCAGCAGACCCTCCCAGGGAGGGACTGAAGCTTTCTTT.

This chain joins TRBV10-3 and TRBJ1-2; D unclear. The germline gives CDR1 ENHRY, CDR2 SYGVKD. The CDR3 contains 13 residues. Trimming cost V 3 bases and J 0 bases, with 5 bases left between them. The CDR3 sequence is CAISDSANYGYTF. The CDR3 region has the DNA TGTGCCATCAGTGACTCAGCTAACTATGGCTACACCTTC.

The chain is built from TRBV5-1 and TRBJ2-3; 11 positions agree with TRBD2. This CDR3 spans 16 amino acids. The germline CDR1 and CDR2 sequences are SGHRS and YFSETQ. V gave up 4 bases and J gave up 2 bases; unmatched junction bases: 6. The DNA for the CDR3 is TGCGCCAGCAGCCCGCAGACTAGCGGGGACACAGATACGCAGTATTTT. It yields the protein CASSPQTSGDTDTQYF.

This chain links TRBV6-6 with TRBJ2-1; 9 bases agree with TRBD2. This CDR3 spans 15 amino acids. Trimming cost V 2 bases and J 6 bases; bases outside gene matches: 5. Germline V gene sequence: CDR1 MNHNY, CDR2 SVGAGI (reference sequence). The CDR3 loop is CASSYRAGGLNEQFF. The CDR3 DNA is TGTGCCAGCAGTTACAGAGCGGGGGGCCTCAATGAGCAGTTCTTC.

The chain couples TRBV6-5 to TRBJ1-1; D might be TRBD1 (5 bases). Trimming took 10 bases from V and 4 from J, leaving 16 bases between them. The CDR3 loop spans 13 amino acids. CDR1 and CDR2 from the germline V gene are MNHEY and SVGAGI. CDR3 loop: CATCEGTGTEAFF. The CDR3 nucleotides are TGTGCCACCTGCGAAGGGACTGGCACTGAAGCTTTCTTT.

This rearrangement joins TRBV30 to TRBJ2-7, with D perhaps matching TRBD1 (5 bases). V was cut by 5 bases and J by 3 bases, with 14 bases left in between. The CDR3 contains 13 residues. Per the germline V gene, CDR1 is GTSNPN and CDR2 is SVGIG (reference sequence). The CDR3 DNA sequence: TGTGCCTGGTCCAAAGGGGCAGTCTACGAGCAGTACTTC. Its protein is CAWSKGAVYEQYF.

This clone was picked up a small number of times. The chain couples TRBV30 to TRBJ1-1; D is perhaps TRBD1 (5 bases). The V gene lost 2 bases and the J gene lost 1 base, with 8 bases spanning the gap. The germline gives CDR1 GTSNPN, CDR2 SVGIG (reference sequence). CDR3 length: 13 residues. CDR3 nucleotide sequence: TGTGCCTGGAGTTGGCAGGGGAACACTGAAGCTTTCTTT. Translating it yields CAWSWQGNTEAFF.

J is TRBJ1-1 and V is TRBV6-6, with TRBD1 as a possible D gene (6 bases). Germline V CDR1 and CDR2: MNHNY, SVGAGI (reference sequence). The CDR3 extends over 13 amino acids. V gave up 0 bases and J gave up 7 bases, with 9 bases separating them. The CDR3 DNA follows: TGTGCCAGCAGTTACTCGGGGACAAGTGAAGCTTTCTTT. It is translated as CASSYSGTSEAFF.

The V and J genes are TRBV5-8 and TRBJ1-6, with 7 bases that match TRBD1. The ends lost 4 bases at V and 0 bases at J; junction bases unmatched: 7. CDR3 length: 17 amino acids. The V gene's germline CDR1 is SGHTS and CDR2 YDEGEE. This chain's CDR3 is CASSHDRASSYNSPLHF. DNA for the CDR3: TGTGCCAGCAGCCATGACAGGGCAAGCTCCTATAATTCACCCCTCCACTTT.

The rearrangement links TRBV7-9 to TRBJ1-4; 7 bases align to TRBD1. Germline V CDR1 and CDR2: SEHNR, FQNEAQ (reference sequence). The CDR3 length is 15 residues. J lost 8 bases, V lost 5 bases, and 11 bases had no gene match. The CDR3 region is CASSLQTGYGEKLFF. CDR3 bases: TGTGCCAGCAGCCTCCAGACAGGGTATGGGGAAAAACTGTTTTTT.

The CDR3 here is CASRRTGSPSGANVLTF. The CDR3 DNA is TGTGCCAGTAGGAGGACAGGGTCTCCCTCTGGGGCCAACGTCCTGACTTTC. J is TRBJ2-6 and V is TRBV19; 8 positions match TRBD1. The V gene's germline CDR1 is LNHDA and CDR2 SQIVND (reference sequence). CDR3 length: 17 amino acids. V gave up 6 bases and J gave up 0 bases; unmatched junction bases: 7.

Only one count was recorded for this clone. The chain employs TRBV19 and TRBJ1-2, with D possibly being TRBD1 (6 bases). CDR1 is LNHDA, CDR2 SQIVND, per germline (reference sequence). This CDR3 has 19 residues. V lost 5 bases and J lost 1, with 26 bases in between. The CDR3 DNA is TGTGCCAGTAGTCCGCAGGGGAGTGGGTCTCTATCCTATAACTATGGCTACACCTTC. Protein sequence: CASSPQGSGSLSYNYGYTF.